This is a list of T cell receptor beta chains from one sample in a study of T cells in Graves' hyperthyroidism and ophthalmopathy. TCRdb re-analysed the multiplex PCR reads in MiXCR, keeping a single row per CDR3 protein. The repertoire has around 300,000 distinct CDR3 sequences, approximately 15% of them found once; the top ten carry less than 8%. The specimen sequenced was blood. The receptor set was obtained from a woman aged 40 to 50 with Graves' hyperthyroidism. Each CDR3 is given with its conserved first and last residue. The D gene is left open where the match is weak. Clone size is given for some rows only: seen once, a few or many times, or a class if the clone is expanded.

d_gene: .; len: 12; j_gene: TRBJ1-1; v_gene: TRBV3-1; abundance: many; CDR3nt: TGTGCCAGCAGCCAAGGTAAAACGGTCGCTTTCTTT; CDR3aa: CASSQGKTVAFF
d_gene: .; len: 15; j_gene: TRBJ1-2; v_gene: TRBV28; abundance: .; CDR3nt: TGTGCCAGCAGTTTACGCACCAGGGAGTTGGATGGCTACACCTTC; CDR3aa: CASSLRTRELDGYTF
d_gene: .; len: 14; j_gene: TRBJ1-6; v_gene: TRBV3-1; abundance: many; CDR3nt: TGTGCCAGCAGCCAAGTGGTGGGATTGAAACCCCTCCACTTT; CDR3aa: CASSQVVGLKPLHF
d_gene: .; len: 15; j_gene: TRBJ1-1; v_gene: TRBV5-4; abundance: few; CDR3nt: TGTGCCAGCAGCTTATCTACACCTAGGAACACTGAAGCTTTCTTT; CDR3aa: CASSLSTPRNTEAFF
d_gene: TRBD2; len: 15; j_gene: TRBJ2-1; v_gene: TRBV29-1; abundance: many; CDR3nt: TGCAGCGTTGAAGATCCTAGCGGGTGGTACAATGAGCAGTTCTTC; CDR3aa: CSVEDPSGWYNEQFF
d_gene: .; len: 16; j_gene: TRBJ2-1; v_gene: TRBV28; abundance: .; CDR3nt: TGTGCCAGCAGTTTGGGCCGACATAGCTCCTACAATGAGCAGTTCTTC; CDR3aa: CASSLGRHSSYNEQFF
d_gene: TRBD2; len: 16; j_gene: TRBJ2-7; v_gene: TRBV7-9; abundance: many; CDR3nt: TGTGCCAGCACGACCCTAGCGGGAGCCCATTCCTACGAGCAGTACTTC; CDR3aa: CASTTLAGAHSYEQYF
d_gene: .; len: 15; j_gene: TRBJ1-5; v_gene: TRBV19; abundance: few; CDR3nt: TGTGCCAGTAACAACTTCGGAGGTGGCAATCAGCCCCAGCATTTT; CDR3aa: CASNNFGGGNQPQHF
d_gene: TRBD1; len: 15; j_gene: TRBJ1-3; v_gene: TRBV12-3/TRBV12-4; abundance: few; CDR3nt: TGTGCCAGCAGTTTTCCGGGGACAGTTGGAGACACCATATATTTT; CDR3aa: CASSFPGTVGDTIYF
d_gene: TRBD2; len: 15; j_gene: TRBJ2-7; v_gene: TRBV18; abundance: few; CDR3nt: TGTGCCAGCTCACCGGAGCCTAGCGGCTCCTACGAGCAGTACTTC; CDR3aa: CASSPEPSGSYEQYF
d_gene: .; len: 18; j_gene: TRBJ1-1; v_gene: TRBV6-6; abundance: many; CDR3nt: TGTGCCAGCAGTTACTCCTCCCTGACGATTGCGGGGAACACTGAAGCTTTCTTT; CDR3aa: CASSYSSLTIAGNTEAFF
d_gene: .; len: 19; j_gene: TRBJ2-6; v_gene: TRBV12-3/TRBV12-4; abundance: many; CDR3nt: TGTGCCAGCAGTCCCCAGCGGAGGGCCGACATATCTGGGGCCAACGTCCTGACTTTC; CDR3aa: CASSPQRRADISGANVLTF
d_gene: .; len: 16; j_gene: TRBJ2-5; v_gene: TRBV4-1; abundance: .; CDR3nt: TGCGCCAGCAGCCCAATGTCCGACAGGCTCCAAGAGACCCAGTACTTC; CDR3aa: CASSPMSDRLQETQYF
d_gene: .; len: 14; j_gene: TRBJ1-4; v_gene: TRBV30; abundance: few; CDR3nt: TGTGCCTGGAGTTCCGGGACCCTGGGGGAAAAACTGTTTTTT; CDR3aa: CAWSSGTLGEKLFF
d_gene: TRBD2; len: 14; j_gene: TRBJ2-7; v_gene: TRBV5-1; abundance: many; CDR3nt: TGCGCCAGCAGCTGGACTAGCGGCCTCTACGAGCAGTACTTC; CDR3aa: CASSWTSGLYEQYF
d_gene: .; len: 15; j_gene: TRBJ1-3; v_gene: TRBV27; abundance: many; CDR3nt: TGTGCCAGCGGCAGCCCGACAGGCTCTGGAAACACCATATATTTT; CDR3aa: CASGSPTGSGNTIYF
d_gene: TRBD1; len: 15; j_gene: TRBJ2-1; v_gene: TRBV20-1; abundance: many; CDR3nt: TGCAGTGCTAGAGATGAGCGCAGGGGGAAGTGGGAGCAGTTCTTC; CDR3aa: CSARDERRGKWEQFF
d_gene: .; len: 15; j_gene: TRBJ1-2; v_gene: TRBV12-3/TRBV12-4; abundance: few; CDR3nt: TGTGCCAGCACCTCAGATCCAGGTTCGAACTATGGCTACACCTTC; CDR3aa: CASTSDPGSNYGYTF
d_gene: TRBD1; len: 20; j_gene: TRBJ1-4; v_gene: TRBV7-9; abundance: many; CDR3nt: TGTGCCAGCAGCTTAGGACCCTTTTCTCCGGGACAGGGGGCGGATGAAAAACTGTTTTTT; CDR3aa: CASSLGPFSPGQGADEKLFF
d_gene: .; len: 13; j_gene: TRBJ2-3; v_gene: TRBV7-2; abundance: many; CDR3nt: TGTGCCAGCAGCTTAGATATTGCAGATACGCAGTATTTT; CDR3aa: CASSLDIADTQYF
d_gene: .; len: 14; j_gene: TRBJ2-3; v_gene: TRBV4-1; abundance: few; CDR3nt: TGCGCCAGCAGCCAACCTACTATGACCAGTACGCAGTATTTT; CDR3aa: CASSQPTMTSTQYF
d_gene: .; len: 16; j_gene: TRBJ2-2; v_gene: TRBV2; abundance: many; CDR3nt: TGTGCCAGCAGTGATAGAGCGCGCGGGGACACCGGGGAGCTGTTTTTT; CDR3aa: CASSDRARGDTGELFF
d_gene: TRBD1; len: 14; j_gene: TRBJ2-7; v_gene: TRBV24-1; abundance: many; CDR3nt: TGTGCCACCAGTAGGGGACAGGGGACCTACGAGCAGTACTTC; CDR3aa: CATSRGQGTYEQYF
d_gene: .; len: 14; j_gene: TRBJ1-4; v_gene: TRBV11-2; abundance: .; CDR3nt: TGTGCCAGCAGCTTAGGGGCCAGGGGCGAAAAACTGTTTTTT; CDR3aa: CASSLGARGEKLFF
d_gene: .; len: 13; j_gene: TRBJ1-3; v_gene: TRBV9; abundance: .; CDR3nt: TGTGCCAGCAGCGTAGCTATTGGAAACACCATATATTTT; CDR3aa: CASSVAIGNTIYF
d_gene: .; len: 12; j_gene: TRBJ2-1; v_gene: TRBV28; abundance: many; CDR3nt: TGTGCCAGCAGTTTCGTATACAATGAGCAGTTCTTC; CDR3aa: CASSFVYNEQFF
d_gene: TRBD1; len: 13; j_gene: TRBJ1-4; v_gene: TRBV10-3; abundance: many; CDR3nt: TGTGCCACCACGCGGGACAGAAATGAAAAACTGTTTTTT; CDR3aa: CATTRDRNEKLFF
d_gene: .; len: 16; j_gene: TRBJ2-5; v_gene: TRBV18; abundance: .; CDR3nt: TGTGCCAGCTCACCTATTGGCTGGGGGGCCGGAGAGACCCAGTACTTC; CDR3aa: CASSPIGWGAGETQYF
d_gene: .; len: 11; j_gene: TRBJ2-1; v_gene: TRBV2; abundance: many; CDR3nt: TGTGCCAGCAGGCAAGGGAATGAGCAGTTCTTC; CDR3aa: CASRQGNEQFF
d_gene: .; len: 12; j_gene: TRBJ1-2; v_gene: TRBV5-5; abundance: .; CDR3nt: TGTGCCAGCACAAGGGGCTCCCTTGGCTACACCTTC; CDR3aa: CASTRGSLGYTF
d_gene: .; len: 15; j_gene: TRBJ1-1; v_gene: TRBV10-2; abundance: many; CDR3nt: .; CDR3aa: CASSTSGHKNTEAFF
d_gene: TRBD1; len: 16; j_gene: TRBJ1-3; v_gene: TRBV5-6; abundance: few; CDR3nt: TGTGCCAGCAGCTCCCGAACAGGGGAATCTGGAAACACCATATATTTT; CDR3aa: CASSSRTGESGNTIYF
d_gene: .; len: 14; j_gene: TRBJ2-1; v_gene: TRBV20-1; abundance: .; CDR3nt: TGCAGTGCTAGAGATCCGCAGGGTTCCAATGAGCAGTTCTTC; CDR3aa: CSARDPQGSNEQFF
d_gene: TRBD1; len: 14; j_gene: TRBJ1-1; v_gene: TRBV2; abundance: many; CDR3nt: TGTGCCAGCAGAGCTAACAGGGGGGGGACTGAAGCTTTCTTT; CDR3aa: CASRANRGGTEAFF
d_gene: .; len: 12; j_gene: TRBJ1-1; v_gene: TRBV7-9; abundance: .; CDR3nt: TGTGCCAGCAGCTTGGGAGGACCTGAAGCTTTCTTT; CDR3aa: CASSLGGPEAFF
d_gene: .; len: 15; j_gene: TRBJ2-3; v_gene: TRBV4-1; abundance: few; CDR3nt: TGCGCCAGCAGCCAAGGGGACCGACGCCCAGATACGCAGTATTTT; CDR3aa: CASSQGDRRPDTQYF
d_gene: .; len: 12; j_gene: TRBJ2-4; v_gene: TRBV20-1; abundance: many; CDR3nt: TGCAGTGTAGGGGGGACCTATAACATTCAGTACTTC; CDR3aa: CSVGGTYNIQYF
d_gene: TRBD2; len: 16; j_gene: TRBJ2-7; v_gene: TRBV11-2; abundance: .; CDR3nt: TGTGCCAGCAGCTTTCGGATGATTGCGGGAGGCAACGAGCAGTACTTC; CDR3aa: CASSFRMIAGGNEQYF
d_gene: .; len: 13; j_gene: TRBJ1-5; v_gene: TRBV6-1; abundance: .; CDR3nt: TGTGCCAGCAGTGACGGGCGGAGTCAGCCCCAGCATTTT; CDR3aa: CASSDGRSQPQHF
d_gene: .; len: 15; j_gene: TRBJ2-7; v_gene: TRBV7-8; abundance: .; CDR3nt: TGTGCCCGCACCCGTCGTCGGGGCTTCTCCTACGAGCAGTACTTC; CDR3aa: CARTRRRGFSYEQYF
d_gene: .; len: 15; j_gene: TRBJ2-5; v_gene: TRBV20-1; abundance: many; CDR3nt: TGCAGTGCTAGCGGAGGGCCCCCCATCCAAGAGACCCAGTACTTC; CDR3aa: CSASGGPPIQETQYF
d_gene: .; len: 14; j_gene: TRBJ2-5; v_gene: TRBV7-9; abundance: many; CDR3nt: TGTGCCAGCAGCGCTGTACTAGGGCAGGAGACCCAGTACTTC; CDR3aa: CASSAVLGQETQYF
d_gene: .; len: 15; j_gene: TRBJ2-7; v_gene: TRBV19; abundance: few; CDR3nt: TGTGCCAGTAGTATGGCCGCAGGGGTGGTCTACGAGCAGTACTTC; CDR3aa: CASSMAAGVVYEQYF
d_gene: .; len: 13; j_gene: TRBJ1-2; v_gene: TRBV14; abundance: .; CDR3nt: TGTGCCAGCAGCCATAGTCTGAGCTATGGCTACACCTTC; CDR3aa: CASSHSLSYGYTF
d_gene: TRBD2; len: 16; j_gene: TRBJ2-2; v_gene: TRBV12-3/TRBV12-4; abundance: .; CDR3nt: TGTGCCAGCAGTCTGGGACTAGCGGGATTAACCGGGGAGCTGTTTTTT; CDR3aa: CASSLGLAGLTGELFF